This is a list of T cell receptor beta chains from one sample in a study of patients and donors after allogeneic stem cell transplantation. TCRdb used MiXCR to reprocess the RT-PCR reads, holding one entry per CDR3 protein. The sample shows 95,000 to 120,000 distinct CDR3 sequences, roughly 35% of them seen only once. Input material: blood, either unsorted or a sorted T cell fraction (not recorded which). These receptors came from a human donor who was either an allogeneic HSCT recipient or a stem cell or donor lymphocyte infusion donor (not recorded which). It is not recorded whose cells these are; they may come from a transplant donor. Each CDR3 is given with its conserved first and last residue. D genes are given only for firm matches. Clone size is given for some rows only: seen once, a few or many times, or a class if the clone is expanded.

V: TRBV20-1; J: TRBJ2-4; D: .; size: .; DNA: TGCAGTGCTAGAGGGGGCCTAGCCAAAAACATTCAGTACTTC; CDR3: CSARGGLAKNIQYF
V: TRBV20-1; J: TRBJ2-4; D: .; size: few; DNA: TGCAGTGCTTCGAAGGCAGGTCGCGAAAACATTCAGTACTTC; CDR3: CSASKAGRENIQYF
V: TRBV7-9; J: TRBJ1-3; D: .; size: few; DNA: TGTGCCAGCAGCTTTCGAGAGGAGGACACCATATATTTT; CDR3: CASSFREEDTIYF
V: TRBV30; J: TRBJ1-6; D: .; size: few; DNA: TGTGCCTGGAGTGTACAAGTTAGTTCACCCCTCCACTTT; CDR3: CAWSVQVSSPLHF
V: TRBV7-2; J: TRBJ2-1; D: .; size: .; DNA: TGTGCCAGCAGCAGTAGGGTTAGCTCCTACAATGAGCAGTTCTTC; CDR3: CASSSRVSSYNEQFF
V: TRBV15; J: TRBJ1-5; D: .; size: .; DNA: TGTGCCACCAGCAGAGATCGGGGTCCAAGGAAACCCCAGCATTTT; CDR3: CATSRDRGPRKPQHF
V: TRBV7-2; J: TRBJ1-1; D: .; size: few; DNA: TGTGCCAGCAGCTTAGTTGGTATAGAAGCTTTCTTT; CDR3: CASSLVGIEAFF
V: TRBV6-1; J: TRBJ1-5; D: .; size: few; DNA: TGTGCCAGCAGTGAAGTGACACCTTGGTCACCGCGTGATCAGCCCCAGCATTTT; CDR3: CASSEVTPWSPRDQPQHF
V: TRBV30; J: TRBJ2-7; D: .; size: .; DNA: TGTGCCTGGAGTACGCAGGGGTTCGACGAGCAGTACTTC; CDR3: CAWSTQGFDEQYF
V: TRBV24-1; J: TRBJ2-3; D: .; size: few; DNA: TGTGCCACCAGTGATGCAACAGGGAGGGGAGCAGATACGCAGTATTTT; CDR3: CATSDATGRGADTQYF
V: TRBV5-6; J: TRBJ2-3; D: TRBD2; size: .; DNA: TGTGCCAGTTTTACTAGCGGGAGTATACCAGATACGCAGTATTTT; CDR3: CASFTSGSIPDTQYF
V: TRBV29-1; J: TRBJ1-1; D: .; size: .; DNA: TGCAGACCCCTCGGACAGACGAACACTGAAGCTTTCTTT; CDR3: CRPLGQTNTEAFF
V: TRBV20-1; J: TRBJ1-5; D: TRBD1; size: few; DNA: TGCAGTGCTGCAGGGGGTGCGGGCAATCAGCCCCAGCATTTT; CDR3: CSAAGGAGNQPQHF
V: TRBV18; J: TRBJ2-5; D: TRBD2; size: .; DNA: TGTGCCAGCTCACCTCTCCCTTTGACTAGCGGGAGTTTCGGAGAGACCCAGTACTTC; CDR3: CASSPLPLTSGSFGETQYF
V: TRBV20-1; J: TRBJ2-3; D: TRBD2; size: .; DNA: TGCAGTGCGAACCGGGACTACCTCACAGATACGCAGTATTTT; CDR3: CSANRDYLTDTQYF
V: TRBV6-2/TRBV6-3; J: TRBJ2-2; D: .; size: .; DNA: TGTGCCAGCAGTGCCCGACAGTTTCCATTCGGGGAGCTGTTTTTT; CDR3: CASSARQFPFGELFF
V: TRBV28; J: TRBJ1-5; D: .; size: many; DNA: TGTGCCAGCAGTACAGACATAAGCAATCAGCCCCAGCATTTT; CDR3: CASSTDISNQPQHF
V: TRBV4-3; J: TRBJ2-5; D: .; size: few; DNA: TGCGCCAGCAGCCAAGACCAGGGTTTAGAGACCCAGTACTTC; CDR3: CASSQDQGLETQYF
V: TRBV6-1; J: TRBJ1-2; D: TRBD1; size: .; DNA: TGTGCCAGCAGGGGATTACAGGGGAGCTATGGCTACACCTTC; CDR3: CASRGLQGSYGYTF
V: TRBV5-5; J: TRBJ1-2; D: .; size: .; DNA: TGTGCCAGCAGCTTGGCCATACTCACCTCCAACTATGGCTACACCTTC; CDR3: CASSLAILTSNYGYTF
V: TRBV6-5; J: TRBJ2-5; D: .; size: few; DNA: TGTGCCAGCAGCAACTCCAGGCTGCAAGAGACCCAGTACTTC; CDR3: CASSNSRLQETQYF
V: TRBV6-6; J: TRBJ2-2; D: .; size: .; DNA: TGTGCCAGCAGTTACCGCGTCACTCCAAACCTTAACACCGGGGAGCTGTTTTTT; CDR3: CASSYRVTPNLNTGELFF
V: TRBV12-3/TRBV12-4; J: TRBJ1-5; D: .; size: few; DNA: TGTGCCAGCAGTTTGGGCCGTTTTCCAGGTCCCCAGCATTTT; CDR3: CASSLGRFPGPQHF
V: TRBV5-1; J: TRBJ2-3; D: .; size: .; DNA: TGCGCCAGCAGCTTGGCCACGGGAGCAGATACGCAGTATTTT; CDR3: CASSLATGADTQYF
V: TRBV7-8; J: TRBJ2-3; D: .; size: .; DNA: TGTGCCAGCAGCCCTTTTGAGCCAGGGGTCCTTAGCACAGATACGCAGTATTTT; CDR3: CASSPFEPGVLSTDTQYF
V: TRBV7-9; J: TRBJ2-7; D: .; size: few; DNA: TGTGCCAGCAGCTTAGGGGGGTTCTACGAGCAGTACTTC; CDR3: CASSLGGFYEQYF
V: TRBV5-1; J: TRBJ2-3; D: .; size: .; DNA: TGCGCCAGCAGCTCTACAGGGATCGGAGATACGCAGTATTTT; CDR3: CASSSTGIGDTQYF
V: TRBV24-1; J: TRBJ2-3; D: TRBD2; size: .; DNA: TGTGCCACGGGACTAGCGGGAACGGTAGATACGCAGTATTTT; CDR3: CATGLAGTVDTQYF